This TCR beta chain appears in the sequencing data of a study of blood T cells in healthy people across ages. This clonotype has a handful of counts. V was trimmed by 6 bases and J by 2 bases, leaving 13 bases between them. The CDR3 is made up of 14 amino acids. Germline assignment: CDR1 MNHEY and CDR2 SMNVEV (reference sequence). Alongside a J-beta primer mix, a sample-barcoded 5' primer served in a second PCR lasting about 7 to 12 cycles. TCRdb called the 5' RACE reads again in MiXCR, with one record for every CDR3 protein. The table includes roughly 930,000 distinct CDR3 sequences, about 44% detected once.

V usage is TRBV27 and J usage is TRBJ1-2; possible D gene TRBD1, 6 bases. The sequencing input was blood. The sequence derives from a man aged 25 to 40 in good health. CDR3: CASSVGGQNYGYTF. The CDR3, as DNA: TGTGCCAGCAGCGTAGGGGGACAAAACTATGGCTACACCTTC.